This entry lists 19 T cell receptor beta chains sequenced from one sample in a study of T cell responses to AZD1222 COVID-19 vaccine. Generated by immunoSEQ multiplex PCR, the TCRdb table keeps only in-frame clones and is missing some. The table includes 200,000 or so clones, around 90% detected once. The sequences come from peripheral blood, collected on day 0 of AZD1222 vaccination. The receptors stem from an adult in good health.

The chain is built from TRBV9 and TRBJ1-4, with D unclear. Germline lookup yields CDR1 SGDLS and CDR2 YYNGEE. The ends were cut back, 0 bases at V and 4 bases at J, with 10 bases in the middle. The CDR3 length is 15 residues. The CDR3 protein is CASSVGEQYNEKLFF. The CDR3 coding sequence is TGTGCCAGCAGCGTAGGAGAACAGTATAATGAAAAACTGTTTTTT.

The V gene is TRBV6-5, the J gene TRBJ2-7; D gene ambiguous. The CDR3 totals 13 residues. The germline gives CDR1 MNHEY, CDR2 SVGAGI. The germline V and J ends were trimmed by 10 bases and 9 bases, with 22 bases remaining between them. CDR3: CATRGGYLGGQYF. CDR3 nucleotides: TGTGCCACCCGAGGTGGGTACCTGGGTGGGCAGTACTTC.

This clone appeared a single time. The V call is TRBV5-1, the J call TRBJ2-7, with D unresolved. This CDR3 region has 14 residues. Looked up from germline, CDR1 is SGHRS and CDR2 is YFSETQ. Trimming took off 2 bases at V and 2 bases at J, with 11 bases between the two ends. The CDR3 DNA reads as TGCGCCAGCAGCTTAAAAGGACCGACCTACGAGCAGTACTTC. Amino acid sequence: CASSLKGPTYEQYF.

The chain uses TRBV6-5 and TRBJ1-1, with D perhaps matching TRBD1 (5 bases). Germline CDR1 reads MNHEY; CDR2 reads SVGAGI. V was trimmed by 6 bases and J by 6 bases, leaving 14 bases between them. The CDR3 is 13 residues long. The CDR3 is CASRQMGVAEAFF. The CDR3 bases are TGTGCCAGCAGGCAAATGGGGGTCGCTGAAGCTTTCTTT.

The chain has TRBV29-1 and TRBJ2-7; 7 positions agree with TRBD1. The CDR3 runs to 13 residues. Losses at the gene ends were 6 bases for V and 2 bases for J; bases not matched to a gene: 7. Germline CDR1 is SQVTM and CDR2 is ANQGSEA. The CDR3 loop is CSVTGTATYEQYF. In DNA form, the CDR3 reads TGCAGCGTAACCGGGACAGCTACCTACGAGCAGTACTTC.

The chain employs TRBV6-1 and TRBJ2-6; D is ambiguous. V lost 3 bases and J 4 bases, leaving 10 bases between the germline ends. Germline-derived CDR1 and CDR2 are MNHNS and SASEGT. The CDR3 loop spans 15 amino acids. CDR3: CASSDVGLGANVLTF. DNA of the CDR3: TGTGCCAGCAGTGATGTAGGTCTGGGGGCCAACGTCCTGACTTTC.

The rearrangement joins TRBV7-9 to TRBJ1-3; 7 bases are shared with TRBD1. Germline CDR1 reads SEHNR; CDR2 reads FQNEAQ (reference sequence). This CDR3 comprises 15 residues. The V gene end was trimmed by 6 bases and the J gene end by 7 bases; junction bases not matched to a gene: 12. The DNA of the CDR3 is TGTGCCAGCAGGCTTAGAGGGGGCGCAGACAACACCATATATTTT. Protein: CASRLRGGADNTIYF.

This clone has only one observation. The gene calls are TRBV6-2 or TRBV6-3 and TRBJ1-5; D perhaps matches TRBD1 (6 bases). Trimming removed 6 bases from V and 3 bases from J, with 15 bases in between. Germline lookup yields CDR1 MNHEY and CDR2 SVGEGT. This CDR3 is built from 15 residues. This CDR3 reads CASSTSQGNNQPQHF. The CDR3 DNA is TGTGCCAGCAGCACGAGCCAGGGGAACAATCAGCCCCAGCATTTT.

V usage is TRBV3-1 (or the pseudogene TRBV3-2) and J usage is TRBJ2-7, with TRBD2 identical over 13 bases. V trimming: 1 base; J trimming: 6 bases; junction bases outside the gene matches: 6. The CDR3 totals 16 residues. Germline CDR1 LGHDT, CDR2 YNNKEL (reference sequence). The CDR3 loop is CASSQVTSGRAPEQYF. CDR3 DNA: TGTGCCAGCAGCCAAGTTACTAGCGGGAGGGCCCCCGAGCAGTACTTC.

V usage is TRBV4-3 and J usage is TRBJ1-2; perhaps TRBD1 as D (5 bases). CDR3 length: 15 amino acids. Trimming took 1 base from V and 2 from J, leaving 11 bases between them. Germline V lookup: CDR1 LGHNA, CDR2 YSLEER. The CDR3: CASSQVTGPNYGYTF. The CDR3 DNA follows: TGCGCCAGCAGCCAAGTGACGGGACCCAACTATGGCTACACCTTC.

The chain is built from TRBV7-9 and TRBJ2-2; D gene unclear. This CDR3 has 14 amino acids. Trimming took off 3 bases at V and 6 bases at J, with 11 bases between the two ends. CDR1 is SEHNR, CDR2 FQNEAQ, per germline (reference sequence). As DNA, the CDR3 is TGTGCCAGCAGCTTCCCCTTCGGGTCCGGGGAGCTGTTTTTT. This encodes CASSFPFGSGELFF.

The genes are TRBV5-1 and TRBJ1-6; 7 bases are a match to TRBD1. CDR1 SGHRS and CDR2 YFSETQ come from the germline V gene. CDR3 length: 14 amino acids. V dropped 3 bases and J dropped 6; count of bases not matched to a gene: 3. DNA for the CDR3: TGCGCCAGCAGCTGGGGACAGATTAATTCACCCCTCCACTTT. Its translation is CASSWGQINSPLHF.

The rearrangement joins TRBV5-1 to TRBJ2-2; TRBD2 is a possible D gene (5 bases). Germline CDR1 SGHRS, CDR2 YFSETQ. The CDR3 is 15 amino acids. V lost 0 bases and J lost 3, with 9 bases in between. The CDR3 nucleotides are TGCGCCAGCAGCTTGGGAGGGTCGGACACCGGGGAGCTGTTTTTT. This gives the protein CASSLGGSDTGELFF.

V gene TRBV28 combines with J gene TRBJ1-6, with 8 bases matching TRBD1. The J segment lost 5 bases and the V segment lost 5 bases, leaving 8 bases of the junction unmatched. The length of the CDR3 is 16 residues. Germline V gives CDR1 MDHEN, CDR2 SYDVKM. The CDR3 bases are TGTGCCAGCAGTACGCGACAGGGGTTGGATAATTCACCCCTCCACTTT. Translating it yields CASSTRQGLDNSPLHF.

This chain links TRBV25-1 with TRBJ1-6, with a weak D call TRBD1 (5 bases). Trimming took 2 bases from V and 4 from J, leaving 6 bases between them. CDR3 size: 14 residues. Germline values: CDR1 MGHDK, CDR2 SYGVNS. CDR3 DNA: TGTGCCAGCAGTGAACAGGGTTATAATTCACCCCTCCACTTT. Residues: CASSEQGYNSPLHF.

This chain joins TRBV19 and TRBJ1-2, with D perhaps TRBD1 (6 bases). V was clipped by 5 bases and J by 2 bases, with 9 bases between them. Germline V gene sequence: CDR1 LNHDA, CDR2 SQIVND (reference sequence). The CDR3 has 13 amino acids. The CDR3 reads CASSPGANYGYTF. In DNA form, the CDR3 reads TGTGCCAGTAGTCCGGGGGCCAACTATGGCTACACCTTC.

V and J are TRBV4-1 and TRBJ2-1, with 12 nucleotides matching TRBD1. Germline CDR1 MGHRA, CDR2 YSYEKL. Trimming at V came to 0 bases and at J to 9 bases, leaving 6 bases not matched to a gene. The CDR3 length is 16 residues. The CDR3 nucleotides read TGCGCCAGCAGCCAAGATTTGGGACAGGGGGCCGGTGAGCAGTTCTTC. It specifies CASSQDLGQGAGEQFF.

This clone was seen just once. This chain connects TRBV7-2 to TRBJ1-2; TRBD1 might be the D (5 bases). Germline CDR1 SGHTA, CDR2 FQGNSA. V was shortened by 5 bases and J by 6 bases, with 16 bases between the two germline ends. The CDR3 contains 14 residues. This chain's CDR3 is CASSPTRGVDGYTF. The CDR3 nucleotides read TGTGCCAGCAGCCCGACCCGGGGGGTGGATGGCTACACCTTC.

This chain links TRBV7-3 with TRBJ2-2; 7 bases match TRBD1. This CDR3 contains 15 residues. Per the germline V gene, CDR1 is SGHTA and CDR2 is FQGTGA. V lost 3 bases, J lost 0 bases, and 1 base stayed unmatched. CDR3: CASSFGQANTGELFF. CDR3 bases: TGTGCCAGCAGCTTCGGACAGGCGAACACCGGGGAGCTGTTTTTT.